These 16 T cell receptor beta chains share one sample of origin, sequenced in a study of shared T cell receptors in the human thymus. Here immunoSEQ multiplex PCR was the method, and the copy in TCRdb shows in-frame clones only, minus some. The data contain some 700,000 clones, roughly 88% of them singletons. These data were also filed under a second study, of human thymus T cells.

Specimen: thymocytes. These receptor sequences come from a boy younger than two with a congenital heart defect.

This rearrangement joins TRBV5-6 to TRBJ2-2; TRBD1 matches at 9 bases. There are 15 residues in the CDR3. The V segment lost 4 bases and the J segment 7 bases; nucleotides outside the gene matches: 8. Germline CDR1 SGHDT, CDR2 YYEEEE. CDR3 sequence: CASSKDRGMVGELFF. In DNA form, the CDR3 reads TGTGCCAGCAGCAAGGACAGGGGAATGGTCGGGGAGCTGTTTTTT.

The chain couples TRBV5-5 to TRBJ1-2; D unresolved. Trimming took 0 bases from V and 4 from J, leaving 16 bases between them. The CDR3 has 16 amino acids. Germline V CDR1 and CDR2: SGHKS, YYEKEE (reference sequence). CDR3 coding DNA: TGTGCCAGCAGCTTGGAGAGACAATATGGAGGCTATGGCTACACCTTC. It encodes CASSLERQYGGYGYTF.

The CDR3 reads CASSLGGVSYEQYF. CDR3 sequence (DNA): TGTGCCAGCAGCTTAGGCGGAGTTTCCTACGAGCAGTACTTC. The gene calls are TRBV13 and TRBJ2-7; D is unresolved. Germline values: CDR1 PRHDT, CDR2 FYEKMQ (reference sequence). This CDR3 comprises 14 residues. V lost 0 bases and J lost 1, with 7 bases in between.

The V gene is TRBV4-1, the J gene TRBJ2-1, with 8 positions matching TRBD2. This CDR3 has 16 amino acids. The germline CDR1 and CDR2 sequences are MGHRA and YSYEKL. V was clipped by 1 base and J by 7 bases; unmatched bases: 9. This CDR3 is CASSQARGLGTNEQFF. CDR3 DNA sequence: TGCGCCAGCAGCCAAGCTAGGGGACTAGGTACGAATGAGCAGTTCTTC.

Remarks on this clone: A read error may account for a junction end that differs from germline. The chain joins TRBV5-1 to TRBJ2-2; 10 bases align to TRBD1. CDR3 length equals 15 residues. From germline, CDR1 is SGHRS and CDR2 YFSETQ. CDR3: CATSYGTGVTGELFF. The CDR3 nucleotides read TGCGCCACCAGCTACGGGACAGGGGTCACCGGGGAGCTGTTTTTT.

V gene TRBV7-5 combines with J gene TRBJ2-2; the DNA was not compared with TRBD1, the D call given in the table. TRBV7-5 is labeled a pseudogene. The CDR3 contains 20 residues. In DNA, the CDR3 is TGTGTCAGAAGCTTGCCTCCGGGACAGGGGACACTCCCGAACACCGGGGAGCTGTTTTTT. Translating it yields CVRSLPPGQGTLPNTGELFF.

The chain recombines TRBV6-5 with TRBJ1-5; maybe TRBD1 (6 bases). With 6 bases removed from V and 8 bases from J, the gap between germline ends came to 17 bases. This CDR3 region has 14 residues. The germline V gene encodes CDR1 MNHEY and CDR2 SVGAGI. CDR3 bases: TGTGCCAGCAGCCAAACCGGGACACGTAAGCCCCAGCATTTT. It translates to CASSQTGTRKPQHF.

V gene TRBV6-5 combines with J gene TRBJ2-5; no firm D call. Trimming removed 0 bases at V and 1 base at J, with 12 bases between. This CDR3 region has 16 residues. Germline CDR1 is MNHEY and CDR2 is SVGAGI. The CDR3 DNA reads TGTGCCAGCAGTTACTCGGGTCAGACAAGCCAAGAGACCCAGTACTTC. The encoded protein is CASSYSGQTSQETQYF.

The chain recombines TRBV27 with TRBJ2-2, with TRBD2 as a possible D gene (6 bases). Germline V gene lookup returns CDR1 MNHEY and CDR2 SMNVEV (reference sequence). Trimming cost V 0 bases and J 0 bases, with 11 bases left between them. The CDR3 length is 17 residues. CDR3 amino acids: CASSLSGGAANTGELFF. DNA for the CDR3: TGTGCCAGCAGTTTATCGGGCGGGGCCGCGAACACCGGGGAGCTGTTTTTT.

The V and J genes are TRBV15 and TRBJ2-7; TRBD1 matches at 8 bases. Germline V lookup: CDR1 LNHNV, CDR2 YYDKDF (reference sequence). The CDR3 consists of 14 residues. V was pared by 4 bases and J by 5 bases, with 7 bases of the junction left unmatched. Here the CDR3 reads CATSNRTGSDEQYF. The CDR3 DNA is TGTGCCACCAGCAACAGGACAGGGAGCGACGAGCAGTACTTC.

The V call is TRBV19, the J call TRBJ2-1, with 10 bases aligning to TRBD2. CDR3 size: 20 residues. The J segment lost 0 bases and the V segment lost 5 bases, leaving 16 bases of the junction unmatched. Germline lookup yields CDR1 LNHDA and CDR2 SQIVND (reference sequence). DNA of the CDR3: TGTGCCAGTAGTTCGAGCCTAGCGGGAGCCCTAACACTCTCCTACAATGAGCAGTTCTTC. It is translated as CASSSSLAGALTLSYNEQFF.

The table lists this clone with a count of one. CDR3 protein: CASSSGQYSNYGYTF. The CDR3 coding sequence is TGTGCCAGCAGCTCCGGACAGTACAGCAACTATGGCTACACCTTC. The V call is TRBV5-4, the J call TRBJ1-2; tentatively, D is TRBD1 (6 bases). Germline CDR1 is SGHNT and CDR2 is YYREEE (reference sequence). The V and J ends lost 3 bases and 2 bases respectively, with 14 bases between them. The CDR3 has 15 residues.

The chain is built from TRBV28 and TRBJ1-5; tentatively, D is TRBD1 (5 bases). Germline V CDR1 and CDR2: MDHEN, SYDVKM. The CDR3 contains 13 residues. With 6 bases removed from V and 2 bases from J, the gap between germline ends came to 8 bases. The CDR3 loop reads CASRGGGNQPQHF. The CDR3 coding sequence is TGTGCCAGCAGGGGAGGGGGCAATCAGCCCCAGCATTTT.

This clone has a handful of counts. The V and J genes are TRBV5-1 and TRBJ1-2, with 10 bases fitting TRBD1. The CDR3 runs 15 residues. Germline-derived CDR1 and CDR2 are SGHRS and YFSETQ. V lost 3 bases to trimming and J lost 6 bases; unmatched junction nucleotides: 8. The CDR3 DNA sequence: TGCGCCAGCAGCTGCTCGACCGGGACAGGGGATGGCTACACCTTC. This codes for CASSCSTGTGDGYTF.

The chain has TRBV6-4 and TRBJ2-1, with 7 positions matching TRBD2. V was pared by 0 bases and J by 5 bases, with 10 bases of the junction left unmatched. Per the germline V gene, CDR1 is MRHNA and CDR2 is SNTAGT. CDR3 length: 17 residues. CDR3 protein: CASSDSGPPRENNEQFF. The CDR3 DNA sequence: TGTGCCAGCAGTGACTCGGGCCCCCCGCGGGAGAACAATGAGCAGTTCTTC.

The CDR3 nucleotides read TGTGCCAGCAGCTTAGGTAAGGGGCCAGGCGGGAACACTGAAGCTTTCTTT. Translation gives CASSLGKGPGGNTEAFF. This chain joins TRBV11-3 and TRBJ1-1; TRBD1 might be the D (5 bases). Germline V gene data show CDR1 as SGHNT and CDR2 as YENEEA. Trimming stripped 1 base from V and 1 base from J, with 16 bases between. The CDR3 runs 17 residues.